This TCR beta chain was captured in a study of tumor and adjacent non-tumor tissue in lung cancer. A modified ARM-PCR protocol with three rounds of nested PCR amplified TCRbeta. In TCRdb, the multiplex PCR reads were re-called with MiXCR into one record per CDR3 protein. The data show approximately 120,000 distinct CDR3 sequences, 66% seen once. Concerning this clonotype itself: Its antigen is unidentified. This may be a read error, as it is one base from a much larger clone.

General study results and limits: Significantly higher TCR diversity was found in tumor than normal lung.

The template was RNA from unsorted bulk tissue. The CDR3 totals 17 residues. Germline lookup yields CDR1 SGHVS and CDR2 FQNEAQ. What was sequenced was lung tumor tissue. V usage is TRBV7-8 and J usage is TRBJ2-2; D gene unclear. This clonotype originated in a man aged 25 to 45 with non-small cell lung cancer. CDR3 loop: CASSLEGTRPNTRELFF. The DNA for the CDR3 is TGTGCCAGCAGCTTAGAGGGAACACGTCCGAACACCCGGGAGCTGTTTTTT.